This TCR beta chain was identified during a study of blood T cell repertoires in COVID-19. Turning to the study itself: Some COVID-19 samples were acute and others convalescent; all came from the United States, Italy and Spain. T cells, B-cell-depleted T cells, or PBMCs provided the cDNA or gDNA that served as material.

In the study's own analysis: The authors estimated nucleated cell counts from reference gene primer amplification. The table came from immunoSEQ multiplex PCR; TCRdb's copy has only in-frame clones and leaves some out. The V and J calls and clone size were taken over from that table, and D and trimming were inferred from the DNA. The profile shows 55,000 or so clones, about 88% of them singletons. This clone was counted a single time. The TCR sequence derives from a man in his sixties with active COVID-19. The specimen sequenced was peripheral blood.

The CDR3 spells CSGLRDSSYEQYF. The CDR3, as DNA: TGCAGCGGCCTCCGGGACAGTTCCTACGAGCAGTACTTC. J is TRBJ2-7 and V is TRBV29-1, with 7 bases lining up with TRBD1. The CDR3 is made up of 13 amino acids. Trimming cost V 7 bases and J 1 base; bases outside gene matches: 7. Germline CDR1 reads SQVTM; CDR2 reads ANQGSEA.